This is a list of T cell receptor beta chains from one sample in a study of CD4 T cells in relation to SARS-CoV-2 and coronaviruses. These TCRs' antigens remain unknown. Profiling relied on immunoSEQ multiplex PCR, and the TCRdb table lists in-frame clones only, not all of them. The repertoire holds about 20,000 clones, with 66% as singletons. The sample consisted of CD4+ T cells from PBMCs, cultured in vitro. The receptors shown here come from a human donor in good health. CDR3s include the opening cysteine and the closing phenylalanine or tryptophan. The order of the fields is V gene, J gene, CDR3 protein.

>TRBV28|TRBJ1-6
CASGGNSPLHF
>TRBV24-1|TRBJ1-1
CATSDWTGEAFF
>TRBV2|TRBJ2-5
CASSAGEGGWETQYF
>TRBV5-1|TRBJ2-7
CASSYYRTSYEQYF
>TRBV5-1|TRBJ1-4
CASSLVNSPNEKLFF
>TRBV7-2|TRBJ1-2
CASSLAMGAVGGYTF
>TRBV5-1|TRBJ2-7
CASSLAGTSNEQYF
>TRBV18|TRBJ2-3
CASLPRETGDTQYF
>TRBV4-3|TRBJ1-2
CASSQWIGQGAGYTF
>TRBV12-5|TRBJ2-7
CASGPGTSRGYEQYF
>TRBV2|TRBJ1-2
CASSELGSDFYGYTF
>TRBV7-9|TRBJ2-7
CASSFDRYEQYF
>TRBV7-2|TRBJ2-5
CASSLGLAGGPGETQYF
>TRBV2|TRBJ2-7
CASSEGNSYEQYF
>TRBV19|TRBJ2-7
CASSMFHRGHF
>TRBV6-2/TRBV6-3|TRBJ1-1
CASSGRDPGVTEAFF
>TRBV5-1|TRBJ1-2
CASSFGGDYGYTF
>TRBV10-2|TRBJ1-5
CASSESALSQHF
>TRBV30|TRBJ1-6
CAWSRSSYNSPLHF
>TRBV2|TRBJ1-1
CATSAQGGNTEAFF